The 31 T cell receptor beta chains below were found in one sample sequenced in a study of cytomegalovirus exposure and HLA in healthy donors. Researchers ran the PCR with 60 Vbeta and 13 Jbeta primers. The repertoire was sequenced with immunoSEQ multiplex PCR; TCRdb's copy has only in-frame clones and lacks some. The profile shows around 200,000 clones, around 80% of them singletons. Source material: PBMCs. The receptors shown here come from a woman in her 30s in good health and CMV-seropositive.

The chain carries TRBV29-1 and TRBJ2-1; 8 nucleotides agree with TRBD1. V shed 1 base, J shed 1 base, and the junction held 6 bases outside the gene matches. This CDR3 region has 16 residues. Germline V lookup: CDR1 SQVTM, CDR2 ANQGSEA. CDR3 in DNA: TGCAGCGTTGAAGGGGCAGGGGGCGCGTCCTACAATGAGCAGTTCTTC. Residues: CSVEGAGGASYNEQFF.

CDR3 DNA: TGTGCCAGCAGTGAATCAGGGGTGGGACACACCTCCTACGAGCAGTACTTC. Protein product: CASSESGVGHTSYEQYF. The chain recombines TRBV6-1 with TRBJ2-7; D is perhaps TRBD1 (6 bases). Germline CDR1 and CDR2: MNHNS and SASEGT. The CDR3 has 17 amino acids. The V and J ends lost 2 bases and 0 bases respectively, with 17 bases between them.

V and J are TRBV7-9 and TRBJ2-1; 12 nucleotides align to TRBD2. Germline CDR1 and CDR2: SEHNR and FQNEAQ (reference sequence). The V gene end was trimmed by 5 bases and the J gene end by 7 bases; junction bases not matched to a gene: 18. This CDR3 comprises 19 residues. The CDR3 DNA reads TGTGCCAGCAGCCGACGTCGCGACCTAGCGGGAGGGCCGGGGAATGAGCAGTTCTTC. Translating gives CASSRRRDLAGGPGNEQFF.

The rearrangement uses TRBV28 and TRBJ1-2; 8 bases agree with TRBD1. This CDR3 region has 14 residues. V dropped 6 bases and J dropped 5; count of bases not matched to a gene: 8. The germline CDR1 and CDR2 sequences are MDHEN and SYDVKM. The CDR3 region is CASSKQGVVYGYTF. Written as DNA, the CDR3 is TGTGCCAGCAGCAAACAGGGGGTGGTTTATGGCTACACCTTC.

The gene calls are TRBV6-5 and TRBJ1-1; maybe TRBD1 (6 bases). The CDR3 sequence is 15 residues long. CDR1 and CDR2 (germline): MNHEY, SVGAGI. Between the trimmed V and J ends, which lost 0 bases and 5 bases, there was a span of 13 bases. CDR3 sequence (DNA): TGTGCCAGCAGTTACTCGATCAGGGGAGAGACTGAAGCTTTCTTT. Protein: CASSYSIRGETEAFF.

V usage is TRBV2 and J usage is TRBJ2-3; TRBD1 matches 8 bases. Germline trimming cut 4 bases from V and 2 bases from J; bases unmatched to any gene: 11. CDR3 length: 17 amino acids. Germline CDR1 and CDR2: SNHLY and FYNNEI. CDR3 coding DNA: TGTGCCAGCAGTGGGGGATCCGGGACAGGAACCACAGATACGCAGTATTTT. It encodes CASSGGSGTGTTDTQYF. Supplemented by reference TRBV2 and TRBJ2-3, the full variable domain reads EPEVTQTPSHQVTQMGQEVILRCVPISNHLYFYWYRQILGQKVEFLVSFYNNEISEKSEIFDDQFSVERPDGSNFTLKIRSTKLEDSAMYFCASSGGSGTGTTDTQYFGPGTRLTVL.

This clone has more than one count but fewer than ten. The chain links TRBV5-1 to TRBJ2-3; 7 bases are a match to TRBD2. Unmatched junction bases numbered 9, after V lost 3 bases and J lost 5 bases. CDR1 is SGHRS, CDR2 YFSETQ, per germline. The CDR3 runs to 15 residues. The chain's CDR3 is CASSSSGPWIDTQYF. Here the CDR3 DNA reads TGCGCCAGCAGCTCTAGCGGTCCTTGGATAGATACGCAGTATTTT. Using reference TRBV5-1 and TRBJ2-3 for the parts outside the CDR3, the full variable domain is KAGVTQTPRYLIKTRGQQVTLSCSPISGHRSVSWYQQTPGQGLQFLFEYFSETQRNKGNFPGRFSGRQFSNSRSEMNVSTLELGDSALYLCASSSSGPWIDTQYFGPGTRLTVL.

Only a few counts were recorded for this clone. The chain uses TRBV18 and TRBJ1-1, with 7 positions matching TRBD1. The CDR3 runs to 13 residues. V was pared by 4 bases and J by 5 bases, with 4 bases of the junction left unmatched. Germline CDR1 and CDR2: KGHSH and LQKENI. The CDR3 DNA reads TGTGCCAGCTCACAACAGACAGGGACTGAAGCTTTCTTT. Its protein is CASSQQTGTEAFF.

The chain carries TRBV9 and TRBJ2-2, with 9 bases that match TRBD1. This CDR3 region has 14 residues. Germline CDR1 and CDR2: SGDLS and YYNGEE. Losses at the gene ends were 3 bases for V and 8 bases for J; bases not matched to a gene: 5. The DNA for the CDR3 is TGTGCCAGCAGCGCACAGGGGGCGCTTGGGGAGCTGTTTTTT. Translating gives CASSAQGALGELFF.

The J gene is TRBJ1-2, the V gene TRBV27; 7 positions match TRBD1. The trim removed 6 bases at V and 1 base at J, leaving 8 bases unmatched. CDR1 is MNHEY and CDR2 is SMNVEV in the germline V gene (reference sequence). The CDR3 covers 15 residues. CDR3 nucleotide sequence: TGTGCCAGCAGGGAAGACAGGGCGAGTAACTATGGCTACACCTTC. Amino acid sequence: CASREDRASNYGYTF.

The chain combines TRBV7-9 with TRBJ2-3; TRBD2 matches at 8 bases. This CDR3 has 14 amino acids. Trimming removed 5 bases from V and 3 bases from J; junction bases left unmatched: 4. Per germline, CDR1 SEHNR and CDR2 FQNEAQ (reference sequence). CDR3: CASSPGLATDTQYF. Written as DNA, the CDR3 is TGTGCCAGCAGCCCTGGACTAGCTACAGATACGCAGTATTTT.

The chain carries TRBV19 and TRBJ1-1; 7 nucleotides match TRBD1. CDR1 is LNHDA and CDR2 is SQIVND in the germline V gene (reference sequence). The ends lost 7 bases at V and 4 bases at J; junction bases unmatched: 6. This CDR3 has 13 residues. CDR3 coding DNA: TGTGCCAGTACGCAACAGGGGAGCACTGAAGCTTTCTTT. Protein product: CASTQQGSTEAFF.

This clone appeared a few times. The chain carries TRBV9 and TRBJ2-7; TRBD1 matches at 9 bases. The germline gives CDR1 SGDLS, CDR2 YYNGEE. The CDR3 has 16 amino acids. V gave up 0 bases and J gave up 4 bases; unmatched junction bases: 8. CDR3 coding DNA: TGTGCCAGCAGCGTAGTTAGGGGACAGGGCTTATACGAGCAGTACTTC. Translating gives CASSVVRGQGLYEQYF.

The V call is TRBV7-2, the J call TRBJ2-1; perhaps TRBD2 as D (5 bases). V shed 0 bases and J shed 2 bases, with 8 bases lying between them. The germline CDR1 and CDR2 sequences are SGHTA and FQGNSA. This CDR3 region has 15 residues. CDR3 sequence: CASSLAHGTYNEQFF. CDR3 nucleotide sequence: TGTGCCAGCAGCTTAGCGCACGGGACCTACAATGAGCAGTTCTTC.

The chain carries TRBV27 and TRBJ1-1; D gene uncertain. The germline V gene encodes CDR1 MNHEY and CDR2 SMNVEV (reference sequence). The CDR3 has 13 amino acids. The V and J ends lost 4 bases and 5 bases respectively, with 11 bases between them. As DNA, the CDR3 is TGTGCCAGCAGTTCCGTTAGAGGGACTGAAGCTTTCTTT. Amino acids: CASSSVRGTEAFF.

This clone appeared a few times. In DNA form, the CDR3 reads TGTGCCAGCAGCTCCCGGGACATAAATCAGCCCCAGCATTTT. It specifies CASSSRDINQPQHF. The chain recombines TRBV7-8 with TRBJ1-5; maybe TRBD1 (6 bases). Germline V gives CDR1 SGHVS, CDR2 FQNEAQ. The V gene lost 4 bases and the J gene lost 4 bases, with 11 bases spanning the gap. CDR3 length: 14 amino acids.

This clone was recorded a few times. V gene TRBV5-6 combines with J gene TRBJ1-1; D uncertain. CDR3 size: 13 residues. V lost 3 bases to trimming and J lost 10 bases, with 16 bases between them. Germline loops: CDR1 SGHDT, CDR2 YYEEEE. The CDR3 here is CASSSLAVRGAFF. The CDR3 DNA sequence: TGTGCCAGCAGCTCTTTGGCTGTTCGAGGAGCTTTCTTT.

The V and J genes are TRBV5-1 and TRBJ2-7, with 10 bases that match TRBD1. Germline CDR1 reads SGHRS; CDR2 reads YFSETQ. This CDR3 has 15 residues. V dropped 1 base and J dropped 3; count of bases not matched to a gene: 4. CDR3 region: CASSLTGQGVYEQYF. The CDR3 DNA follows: TGCGCCAGCAGCTTGACAGGACAGGGGGTCTACGAGCAGTACTTC.

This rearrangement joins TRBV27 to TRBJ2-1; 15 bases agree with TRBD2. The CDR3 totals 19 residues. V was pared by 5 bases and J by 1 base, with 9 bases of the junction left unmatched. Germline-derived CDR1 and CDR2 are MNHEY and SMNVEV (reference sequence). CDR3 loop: CASSITGTSGRLSYNEQFF. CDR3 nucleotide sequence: TGTGCCAGCAGTATTACCGGGACTAGCGGGAGGTTATCCTACAATGAGCAGTTCTTC.

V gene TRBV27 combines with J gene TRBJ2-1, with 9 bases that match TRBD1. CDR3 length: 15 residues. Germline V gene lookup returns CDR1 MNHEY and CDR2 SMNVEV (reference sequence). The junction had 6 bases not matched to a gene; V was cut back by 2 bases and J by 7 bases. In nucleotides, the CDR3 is TGTGCCAGCAGTTTACCGGGACAGGGCTCTAATGAGCAGTTCTTC. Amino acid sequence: CASSLPGQGSNEQFF.

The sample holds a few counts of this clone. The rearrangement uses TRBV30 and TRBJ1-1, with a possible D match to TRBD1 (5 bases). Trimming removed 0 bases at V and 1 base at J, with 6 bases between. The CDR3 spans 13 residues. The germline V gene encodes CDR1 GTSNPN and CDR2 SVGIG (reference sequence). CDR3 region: CAWSVGQNTEAFF. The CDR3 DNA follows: TGTGCCTGGAGTGTTGGACAGAACACTGAAGCTTTCTTT. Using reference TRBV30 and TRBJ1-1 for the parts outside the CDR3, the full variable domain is SQTIHQWPATLVQPVGSPLSLECTVEGTSNPNLYWYRQAAGRGLQLLFYSVGIGQISSEVPQNLSASRPQDRQFILSSKKLLLSDSGFYLCAWSVGQNTEAFFGQGTRLTVV.

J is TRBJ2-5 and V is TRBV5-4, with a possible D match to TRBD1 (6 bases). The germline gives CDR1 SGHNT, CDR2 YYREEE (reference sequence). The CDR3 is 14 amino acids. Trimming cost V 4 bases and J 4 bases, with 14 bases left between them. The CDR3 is CASSGGGFRETQYF. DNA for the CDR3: TGTGCCAGCAGCGGGGGCGGGTTCAGAGAGACCCAGTACTTC.

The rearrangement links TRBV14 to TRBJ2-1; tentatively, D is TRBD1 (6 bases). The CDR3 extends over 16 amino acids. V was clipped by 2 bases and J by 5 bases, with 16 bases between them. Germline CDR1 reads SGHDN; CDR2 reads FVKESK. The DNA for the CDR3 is TGTGCCAGCAGCCAACGCTCCGGGACATTGAACAATGAGCAGTTCTTC. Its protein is CASSQRSGTLNNEQFF. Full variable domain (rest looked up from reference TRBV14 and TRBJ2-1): EAGVTQFPSHSVIEKGQTVTLRCDPISGHDNLYWYRRVMGKEIKFLLHFVKESKQDESGMPNNRFLAERTGGTYSTLKVQPAELEDSGVYFCASSQRSGTLNNEQFFGPGTRLTVL.

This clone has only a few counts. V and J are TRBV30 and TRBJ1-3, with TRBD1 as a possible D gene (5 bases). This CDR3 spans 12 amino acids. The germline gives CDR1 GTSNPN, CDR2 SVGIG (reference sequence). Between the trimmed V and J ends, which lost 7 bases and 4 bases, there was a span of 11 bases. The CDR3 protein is CAYRRGGNTIYF. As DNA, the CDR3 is TGTGCCTACCGGAGGGGAGGAAACACCATATATTTT.

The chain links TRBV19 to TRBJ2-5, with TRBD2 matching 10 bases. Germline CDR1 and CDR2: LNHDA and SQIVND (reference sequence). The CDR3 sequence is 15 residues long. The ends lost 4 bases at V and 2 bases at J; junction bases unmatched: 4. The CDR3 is CASSTWTSGQETQYF. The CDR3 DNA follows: TGTGCCAGTAGTACCTGGACTAGCGGACAAGAGACCCAGTACTTC.

The DNA of the CDR3 is TGTGCCAGCAGCCCGTCGGGACAGGGGTACCAAGAGACCCAGTACTTC. Residues: CASSPSGQGYQETQYF. The chain is built from TRBV11-3 and TRBJ2-5, with 10 nucleotides matching TRBD1. Germline V gives CDR1 SGHNT, CDR2 YENEEA. J lost 0 bases, V lost 5 bases, and 6 bases had no gene match. The CDR3 length is 16 residues.

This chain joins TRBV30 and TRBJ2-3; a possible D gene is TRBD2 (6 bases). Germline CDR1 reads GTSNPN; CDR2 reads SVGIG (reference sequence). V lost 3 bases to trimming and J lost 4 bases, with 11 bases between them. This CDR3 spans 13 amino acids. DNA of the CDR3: TGTGCCTGGAGCTTCCCTAGCGCAGATACGCAGTATTTT. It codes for CAWSFPSADTQYF.

CDR3 DNA: TGTGCCTGGAGTGTAGAAGCGGACTATGGCTACACCTTC. This codes for CAWSVEADYGYTF. J is TRBJ1-2 and V is TRBV30; D remains unclear. The germline V and J ends were trimmed by 0 bases and 3 bases, with 8 bases remaining between them. The CDR3 is made up of 13 amino acids. Germline V gene sequence: CDR1 GTSNPN, CDR2 SVGIG (reference sequence). Supplemented by reference TRBV30 and TRBJ1-2, the full variable domain reads SQTIHQWPATLVQPVGSPLSLECTVEGTSNPNLYWYRQAAGRGLQLLFYSVGIGQISSEVPQNLSASRPQDRQFILSSKKLLLSDSGFYLCAWSVEADYGYTFGSGTRLTVV.

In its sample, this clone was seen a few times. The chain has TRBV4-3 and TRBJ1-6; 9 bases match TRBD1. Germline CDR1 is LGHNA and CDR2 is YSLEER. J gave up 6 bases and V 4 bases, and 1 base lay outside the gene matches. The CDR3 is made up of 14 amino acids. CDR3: CASSLQGANSPLHF. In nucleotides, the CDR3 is TGCGCCAGCAGCCTACAGGGGGCTAATTCACCCCTCCACTTT.

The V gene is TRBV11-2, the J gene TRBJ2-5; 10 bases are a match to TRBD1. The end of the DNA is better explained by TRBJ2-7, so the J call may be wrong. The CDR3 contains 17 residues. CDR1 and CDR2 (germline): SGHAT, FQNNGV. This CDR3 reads CASSFLPIGQGAYEQYF. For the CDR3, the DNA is TGTGCCAGCAGCTTTTTGCCCATTGGACAGGGGGCCTACGAGCAGTACTTC.

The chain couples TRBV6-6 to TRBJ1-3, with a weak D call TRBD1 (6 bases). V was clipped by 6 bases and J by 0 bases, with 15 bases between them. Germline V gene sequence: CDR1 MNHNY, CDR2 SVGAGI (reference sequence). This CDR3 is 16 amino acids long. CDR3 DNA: TGTGCCAGCAGCCGCGGGGGGCTTTCCTCTGGAAACACCATATATTTT. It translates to CASSRGGLSSGNTIYF.